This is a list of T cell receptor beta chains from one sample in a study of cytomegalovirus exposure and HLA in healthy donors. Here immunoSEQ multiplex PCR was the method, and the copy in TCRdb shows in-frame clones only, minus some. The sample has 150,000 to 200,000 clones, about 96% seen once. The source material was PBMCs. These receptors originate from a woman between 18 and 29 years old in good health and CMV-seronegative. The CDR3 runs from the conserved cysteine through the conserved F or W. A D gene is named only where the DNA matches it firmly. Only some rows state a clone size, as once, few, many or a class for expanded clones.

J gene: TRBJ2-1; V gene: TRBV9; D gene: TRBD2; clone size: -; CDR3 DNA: TGTGCCAGCAGCGAGAGGACTAGCGGGGGCCTGTATGAGCAGTTCTTC; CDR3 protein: CASSERTSGGLYEQFF
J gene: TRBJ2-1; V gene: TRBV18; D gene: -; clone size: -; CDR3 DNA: TGTGCCAGCTCACTTAGCGGACATGAGCAGTTCTTC; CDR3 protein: CASSLSGHEQFF
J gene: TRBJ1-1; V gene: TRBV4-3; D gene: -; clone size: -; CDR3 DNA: TGCGCCAGCGGCCTTGGGCCCGGCACTGAAGCTTTCTTT; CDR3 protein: CASGLGPGTEAFF
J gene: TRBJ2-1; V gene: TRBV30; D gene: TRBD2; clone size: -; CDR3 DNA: TGTGCCTGGAGGACTAGCGGGGAATTATACAATGAGCAGTTCTTC; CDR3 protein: CAWRTSGELYNEQFF
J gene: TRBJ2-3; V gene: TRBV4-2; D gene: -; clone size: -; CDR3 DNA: TGTGCCAGCAGCCAAGCGGGGGGCACAGATACGCAGTATTTT; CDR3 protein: CASSQAGGTDTQYF
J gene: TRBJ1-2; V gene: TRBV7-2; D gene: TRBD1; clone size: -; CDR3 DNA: TGTGCCAGCACCCCTGAATTGGCAGGGGGTTATGGCTACACCTTC; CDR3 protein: CASTPELAGGYGYTF
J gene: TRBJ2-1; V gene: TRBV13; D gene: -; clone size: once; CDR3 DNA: TGTGCCAGCAGCTTACTAGCTCTCCATGAGCAGTTCTTC; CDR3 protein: CASSLLALHEQFF
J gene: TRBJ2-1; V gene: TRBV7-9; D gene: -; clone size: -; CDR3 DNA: TGTGCCAGCAGCTTTTTGGGTGCAGGGGAGTTCTTC; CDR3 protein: CASSFLGAGEFF
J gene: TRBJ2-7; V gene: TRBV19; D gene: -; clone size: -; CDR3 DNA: TGTGCCAGTAGTATTAACAGCGGCTACGAGCAGTACTTC; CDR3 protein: CASSINSGYEQYF
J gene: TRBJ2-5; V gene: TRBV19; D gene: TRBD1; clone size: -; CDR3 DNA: TGTGCCAGTAGTATTGGGGCTGGAGGACAGGGCCTCGGATTAGAGACCCAGTACTTC; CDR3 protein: CASSIGAGGQGLGLETQYF